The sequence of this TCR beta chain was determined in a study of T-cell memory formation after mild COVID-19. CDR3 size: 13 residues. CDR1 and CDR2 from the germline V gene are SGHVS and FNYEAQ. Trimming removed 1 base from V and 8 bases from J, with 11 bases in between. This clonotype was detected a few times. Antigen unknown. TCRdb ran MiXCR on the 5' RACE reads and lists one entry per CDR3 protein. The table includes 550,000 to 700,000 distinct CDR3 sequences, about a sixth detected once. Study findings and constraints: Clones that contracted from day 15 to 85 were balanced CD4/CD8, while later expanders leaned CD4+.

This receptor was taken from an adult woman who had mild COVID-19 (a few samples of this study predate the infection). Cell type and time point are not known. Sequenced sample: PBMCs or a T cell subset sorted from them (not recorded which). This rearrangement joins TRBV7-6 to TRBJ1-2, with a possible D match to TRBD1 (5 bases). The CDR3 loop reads CASSLGPGQGYTF. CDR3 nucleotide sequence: TGTGCCAGCAGCTTAGGCCCAGGGCAGGGCTACACCTTC.